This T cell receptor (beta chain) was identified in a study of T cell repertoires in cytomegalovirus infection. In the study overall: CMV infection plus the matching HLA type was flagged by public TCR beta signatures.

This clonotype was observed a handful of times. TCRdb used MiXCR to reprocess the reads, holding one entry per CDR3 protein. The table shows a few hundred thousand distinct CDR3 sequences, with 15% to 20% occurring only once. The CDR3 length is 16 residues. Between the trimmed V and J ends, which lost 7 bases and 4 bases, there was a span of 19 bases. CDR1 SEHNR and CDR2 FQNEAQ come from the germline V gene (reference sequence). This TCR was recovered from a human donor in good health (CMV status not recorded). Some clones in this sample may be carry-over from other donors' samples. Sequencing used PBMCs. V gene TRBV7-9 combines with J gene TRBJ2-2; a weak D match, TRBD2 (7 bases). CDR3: CASTQGGGAPTGELFF. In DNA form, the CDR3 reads TGTGCCAGCACCCAAGGAGGGGGGGCCCCCACCGGGGAGCTGTTTTTT.